Following are 5 T cell receptor beta chains from one sample sequenced in a study of shared clonotypes between healthy human individuals. The naive CD8 fraction comprised CD45RO-negative cells positively selected for CCR7 and excluded terminally differentiated effector memory CD45RA+ cells. Clones were read by immunoSEQ multiplex PCR, and TCRdb kept only the in-frame ones, dropping some. This repertoire shows roughly 2.1 million clones, 93% found once; its top ten account for more than 1.5%. The specimen was naive CD8+ T cells from PBMCs. Source of these receptors: a man aged 18 to 29 in good health. Some clones in this sample may be carry-over from other donors' samples.

This clone was recorded once. The chain carries TRBV4-2 and TRBJ2-1; TRBD2 might be the D (6 bases). The CDR3 has 15 residues. V lost 1 base and J lost 6, with 13 bases in between. CDR1 is LGHNA and CDR2 is YNFKEQ in the germline V gene. The CDR3 region is CASSQAVTRLNEQFF. For the CDR3, the DNA is TGTGCCAGCAGCCAAGCTGTGACTAGGCTCAATGAGCAGTTCTTC.

V usage is TRBV19 and J usage is TRBJ2-3; no clear D. This CDR3 spans 15 amino acids. Trimming took 7 bases from V and 2 from J, leaving 16 bases between them. Germline-derived CDR1 and CDR2 are LNHDA and SQIVND (reference sequence). The CDR3 bases are TGTGCCAGTAACCGCCATCTAGAGTCCACAGATACGCAGTATTTT. This codes for CASNRHLESTDTQYF.

CDR3 amino acids: CASSGTALYEQYF. DNA of the CDR3: TGCGCCAGCAGTGGGACTGCCTTGTACGAGCAGTACTTC. The V gene is TRBV10-1, the J gene TRBJ2-7; maybe TRBD2 (5 bases). Looked up from germline, CDR1 is WNHNN and CDR2 is SYGVQD (reference sequence). V was clipped by 4 bases and J by 4 bases, with 11 bases between them. The CDR3 is 13 residues long.

This clone was observed once. At the DNA level, this CDR3 is encoded by other sequences in the same sample as well. The chain uses TRBV7-9 and TRBJ2-3; TRBD2 matches at 8 bases. This CDR3 comprises 15 residues. Trimming removed 1 base from V and 1 base from J; junction bases left unmatched: 1. Per germline, CDR1 SEHNR and CDR2 FQNEAQ (reference sequence). The CDR3 bases are TGTGCCAGCAGCTTAGTTAGCGGGGGCACAGATACGCAGTATTTT. Protein: CASSLVSGGTDTQYF.

The genes are TRBV27 and TRBJ2-2; no definite D call. The CDR3 totals 12 residues. Trimming left V 1 base short and J 7 bases short, with 4 bases between. Germline CDR1 reads MNHEY; CDR2 reads SMNVEV (reference sequence). In DNA form, the CDR3 reads TGTGCCAGCAGTTTATTAGTCGGGGAGCTGTTTTTT. Protein product: CASSLLVGELFF.